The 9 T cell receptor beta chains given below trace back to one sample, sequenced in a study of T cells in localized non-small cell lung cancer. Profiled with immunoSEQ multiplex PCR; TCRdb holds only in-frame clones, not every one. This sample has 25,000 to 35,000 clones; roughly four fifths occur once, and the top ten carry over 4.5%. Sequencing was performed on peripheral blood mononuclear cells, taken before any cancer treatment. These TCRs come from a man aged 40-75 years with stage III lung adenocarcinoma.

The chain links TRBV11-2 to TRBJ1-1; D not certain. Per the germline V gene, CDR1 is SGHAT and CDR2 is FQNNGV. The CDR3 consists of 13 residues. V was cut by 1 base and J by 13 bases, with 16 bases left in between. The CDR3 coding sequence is TGTGCCAGCAGCTTAGGGAAGTGGTCAGAGGTTTTCTTT. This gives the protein CASSLGKWSEVFF. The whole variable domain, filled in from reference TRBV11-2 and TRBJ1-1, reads EAGVAQSPRYKIIEKRQSVAFWCNPISGHATLYWYQQILGQGPKLLIQFQNNGVVDDSQLPKDRFSAERLKGVDSTLKIQPAKLEDSAVYLCASSLGKWSEVFFGQGTRLTVV.

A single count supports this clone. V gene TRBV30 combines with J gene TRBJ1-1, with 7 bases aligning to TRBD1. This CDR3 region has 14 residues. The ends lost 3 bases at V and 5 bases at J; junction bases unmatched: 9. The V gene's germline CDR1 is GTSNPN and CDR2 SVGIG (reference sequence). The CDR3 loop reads CAWSQKGARTEAFF. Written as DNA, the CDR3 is TGTGCCTGGAGCCAAAAGGGGGCGCGGACTGAAGCTTTCTTT.

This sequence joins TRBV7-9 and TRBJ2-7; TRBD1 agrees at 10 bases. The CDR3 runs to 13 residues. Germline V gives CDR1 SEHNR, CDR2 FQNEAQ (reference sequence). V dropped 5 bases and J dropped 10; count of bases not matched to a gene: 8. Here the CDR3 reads CASSVGQGTVQYV. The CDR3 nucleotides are TGTGCCAGCAGCGTGGGACAGGGGACTGTACAGTACGTC.

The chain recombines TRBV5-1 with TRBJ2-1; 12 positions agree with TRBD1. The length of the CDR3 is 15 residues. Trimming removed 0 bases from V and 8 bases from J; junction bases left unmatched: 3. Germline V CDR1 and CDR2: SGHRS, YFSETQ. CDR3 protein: CASSLEGQGAYEQFF. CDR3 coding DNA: TGCGCCAGCAGCTTGGAGGGACAGGGGGCATATGAGCAGTTCTTC.

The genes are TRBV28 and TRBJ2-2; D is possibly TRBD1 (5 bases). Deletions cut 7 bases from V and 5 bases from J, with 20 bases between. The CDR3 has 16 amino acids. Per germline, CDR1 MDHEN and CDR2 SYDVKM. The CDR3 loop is CASNRSWAGRTGELFF. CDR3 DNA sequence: TGTGCCAGCAATAGGAGTTGGGCAGGGCGGACCGGGGAGCTGTTTTTT.

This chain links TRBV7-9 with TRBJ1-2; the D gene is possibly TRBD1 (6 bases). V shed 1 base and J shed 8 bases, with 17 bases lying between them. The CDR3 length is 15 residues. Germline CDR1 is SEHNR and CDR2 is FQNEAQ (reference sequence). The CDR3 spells CASSLEIQGEIGYTF. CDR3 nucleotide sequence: TGTGCCAGCAGCTTAGAGATACAGGGAGAGATAGGCTACACCTTC. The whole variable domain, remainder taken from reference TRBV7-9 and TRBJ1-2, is DTGVSQNPRHKITKRGQNVTFRCDPISEHNRLYWYRQTLGQGPEFLTYFQNEAQLEKSRLLSDRFSAERPKGSFSTLEIQRTEQGDSAMYLCASSLEIQGEIGYTFGSGTRLTVV.

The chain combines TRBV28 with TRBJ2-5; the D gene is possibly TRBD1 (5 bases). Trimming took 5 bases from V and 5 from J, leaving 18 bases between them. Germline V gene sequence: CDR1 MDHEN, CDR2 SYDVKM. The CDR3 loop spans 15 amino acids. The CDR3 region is CASSPQPQGEETQYF. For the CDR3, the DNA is TGTGCCAGCAGTCCACAGCCTCAGGGTGAGGAGACCCAGTACTTC.

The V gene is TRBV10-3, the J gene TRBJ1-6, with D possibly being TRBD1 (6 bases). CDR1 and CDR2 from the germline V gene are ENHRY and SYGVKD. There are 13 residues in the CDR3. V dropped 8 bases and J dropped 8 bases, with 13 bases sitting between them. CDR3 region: CAIAGQFDSPLHF. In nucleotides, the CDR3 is TGTGCCATCGCAGGACAGTTTGATTCACCCCTCCACTTT.

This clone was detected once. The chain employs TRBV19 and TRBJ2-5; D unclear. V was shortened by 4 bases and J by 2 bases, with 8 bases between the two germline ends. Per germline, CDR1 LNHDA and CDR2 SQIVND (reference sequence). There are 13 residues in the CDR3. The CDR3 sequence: CASSRPGQETQYF. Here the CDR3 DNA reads TGTGCCAGTAGTAGGCCAGGACAAGAGACCCAGTACTTC.